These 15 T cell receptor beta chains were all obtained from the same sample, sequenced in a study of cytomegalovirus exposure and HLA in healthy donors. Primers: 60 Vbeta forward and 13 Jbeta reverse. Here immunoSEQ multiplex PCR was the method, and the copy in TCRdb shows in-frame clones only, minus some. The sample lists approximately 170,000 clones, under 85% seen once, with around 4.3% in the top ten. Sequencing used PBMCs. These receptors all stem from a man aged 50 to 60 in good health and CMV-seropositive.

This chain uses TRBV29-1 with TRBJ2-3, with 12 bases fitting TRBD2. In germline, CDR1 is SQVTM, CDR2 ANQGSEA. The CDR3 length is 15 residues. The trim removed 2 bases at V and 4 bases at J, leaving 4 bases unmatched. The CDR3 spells CSVERTSGIADTQYF. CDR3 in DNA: TGCAGCGTTGAACGGACTAGCGGGATCGCAGATACGCAGTATTTT.

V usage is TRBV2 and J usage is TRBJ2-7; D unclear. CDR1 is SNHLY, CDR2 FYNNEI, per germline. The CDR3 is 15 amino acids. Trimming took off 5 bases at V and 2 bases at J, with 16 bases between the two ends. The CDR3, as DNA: TGTGCCAGCAGTCTAGACTCAACCGGCGCCTACGAGCAGTACTTC. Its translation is CASSLDSTGAYEQYF. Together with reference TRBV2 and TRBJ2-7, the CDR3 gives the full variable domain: EPEVTQTPSHQVTQMGQEVILRCVPISNHLYFYWYRQILGQKVEFLVSFYNNEISEKSEIFDDQFSVERPDGSNFTLKIRSTKLEDSAMYFCASSLDSTGAYEQYFGPGTRLTVT.

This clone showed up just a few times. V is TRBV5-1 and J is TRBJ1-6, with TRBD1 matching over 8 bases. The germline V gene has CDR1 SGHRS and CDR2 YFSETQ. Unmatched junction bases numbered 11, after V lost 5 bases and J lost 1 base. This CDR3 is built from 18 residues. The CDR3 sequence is CASRFDRGSVSYNSPLHF. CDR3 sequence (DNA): TGCGCCAGCAGATTTGACAGGGGAAGCGTTTCCTATAATTCACCCCTCCACTTT.

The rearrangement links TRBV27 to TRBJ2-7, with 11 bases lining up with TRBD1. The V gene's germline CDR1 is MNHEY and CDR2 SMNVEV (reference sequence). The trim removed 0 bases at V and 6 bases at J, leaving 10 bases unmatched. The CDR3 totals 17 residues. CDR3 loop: CASSLSGQGGPGGEQYF. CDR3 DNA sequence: TGTGCCAGCAGTTTATCGGGACAGGGGGGACCGGGGGGCGAGCAGTACTTC.

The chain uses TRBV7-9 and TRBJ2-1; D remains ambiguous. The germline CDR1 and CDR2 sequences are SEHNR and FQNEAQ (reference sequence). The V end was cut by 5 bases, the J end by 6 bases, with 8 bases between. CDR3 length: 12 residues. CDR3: CASSLYVNEQFF. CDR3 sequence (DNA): TGTGCCAGCAGCCTCTACGTCAATGAGCAGTTCTTC. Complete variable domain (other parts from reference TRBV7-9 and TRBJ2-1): DTGVSQNPRHKITKRGQNVTFRCDPISEHNRLYWYRQTLGQGPEFLTYFQNEAQLEKSRLLSDRFSAERPKGSFSTLEIQRTEQGDSAMYLCASSLYVNEQFFGPGTRLTVL.

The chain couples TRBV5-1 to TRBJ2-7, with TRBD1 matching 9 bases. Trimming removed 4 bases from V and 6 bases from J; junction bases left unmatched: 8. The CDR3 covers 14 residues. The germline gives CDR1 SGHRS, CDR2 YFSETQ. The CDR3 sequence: CASSLGTGLVEQYF. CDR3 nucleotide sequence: TGCGCCAGCAGCCTAGGGACAGGGTTAGTCGAGCAGTACTTC.

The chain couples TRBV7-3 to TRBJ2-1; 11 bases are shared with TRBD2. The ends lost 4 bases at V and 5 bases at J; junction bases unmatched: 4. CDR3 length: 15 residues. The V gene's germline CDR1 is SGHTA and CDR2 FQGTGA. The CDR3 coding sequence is TGTGCCAGCAGCTCTAGCGGGAGGAATAACAATGAGCAGTTCTTC. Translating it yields CASSSSGRNNNEQFF.

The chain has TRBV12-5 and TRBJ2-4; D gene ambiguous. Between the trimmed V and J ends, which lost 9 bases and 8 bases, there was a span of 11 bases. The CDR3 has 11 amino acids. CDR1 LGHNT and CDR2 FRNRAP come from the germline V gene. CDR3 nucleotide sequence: TGTGCTAGGACATCAATTCACATTCAGTACTTC. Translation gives CARTSIHIQYF.

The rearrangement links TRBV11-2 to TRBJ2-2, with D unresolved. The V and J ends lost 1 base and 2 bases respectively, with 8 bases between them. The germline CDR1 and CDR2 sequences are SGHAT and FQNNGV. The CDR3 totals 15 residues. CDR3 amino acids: CASSLVTYNTGELFF. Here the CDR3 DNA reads TGTGCCAGCAGCTTAGTTACATATAACACCGGGGAGCTGTTTTTT.

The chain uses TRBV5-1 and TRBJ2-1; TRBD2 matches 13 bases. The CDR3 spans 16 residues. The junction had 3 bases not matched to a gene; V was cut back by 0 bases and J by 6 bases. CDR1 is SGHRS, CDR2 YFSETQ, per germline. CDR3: CASSLVGLAGFNEQFF. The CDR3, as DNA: TGCGCCAGCAGCTTGGTGGGACTAGCGGGGTTCAATGAGCAGTTCTTC.

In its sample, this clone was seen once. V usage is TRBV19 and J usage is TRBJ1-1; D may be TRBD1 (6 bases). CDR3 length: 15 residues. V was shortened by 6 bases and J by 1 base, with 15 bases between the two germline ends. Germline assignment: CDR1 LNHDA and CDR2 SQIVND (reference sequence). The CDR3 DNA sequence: TGTGCCAGTAGAGGCCGAAGGGGGTCGAACACTGAAGCTTTCTTT. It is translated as CASRGRRGSNTEAFF.

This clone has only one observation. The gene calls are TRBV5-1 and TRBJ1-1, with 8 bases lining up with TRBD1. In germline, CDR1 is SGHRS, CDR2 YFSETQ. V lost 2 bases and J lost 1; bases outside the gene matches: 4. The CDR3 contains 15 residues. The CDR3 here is CASSFSGTGNTEAFF. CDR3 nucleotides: TGCGCCAGCAGCTTCTCCGGGACAGGGAACACTGAAGCTTTCTTT.

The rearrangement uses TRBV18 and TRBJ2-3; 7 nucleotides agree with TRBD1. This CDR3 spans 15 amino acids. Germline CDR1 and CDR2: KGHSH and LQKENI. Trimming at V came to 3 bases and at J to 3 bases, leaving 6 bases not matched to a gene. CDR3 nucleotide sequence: TGTGCCAGCTCACCGGGACAGATATTAACAGATACGCAGTATTTT. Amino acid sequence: CASSPGQILTDTQYF.

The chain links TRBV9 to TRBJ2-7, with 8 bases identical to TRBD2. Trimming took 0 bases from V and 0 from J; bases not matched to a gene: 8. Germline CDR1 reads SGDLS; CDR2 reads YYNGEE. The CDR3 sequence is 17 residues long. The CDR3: CASSVGLSGKSSYEQYF. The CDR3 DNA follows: TGTGCCAGCAGCGTAGGCCTTAGCGGGAAAAGCTCCTACGAGCAGTACTTC.

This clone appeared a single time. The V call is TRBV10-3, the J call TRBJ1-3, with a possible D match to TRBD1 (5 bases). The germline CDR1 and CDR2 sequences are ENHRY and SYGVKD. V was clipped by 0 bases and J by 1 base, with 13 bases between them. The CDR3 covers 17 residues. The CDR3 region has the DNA TGTGCCATCAGTGAGTCGACCGGACACACATCTGGAAACACCATATATTTT. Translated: CAISESTGHTSGNTIYF.